This entry lists 21 T cell receptor beta chains sequenced from one sample in a study of blood T cell repertoires in COVID-19. Method: immunoSEQ multiplex PCR; TCRdb's copy keeps in-frame clones and lacks some. There are about 270,000 clones in the sample; around 89% occur only once, and roughly 1.2% lies in the top ten. Input material: PBMCs or T cells enriched from blood (not recorded which). These receptors all come from a woman between 35 and 50 years old with acute COVID-19.

The V and J genes are TRBV2 and TRBJ2-2; 7 bases are a match to TRBD1. The junction had 12 bases not matched to a gene; V was cut back by 4 bases and J by 7 bases. This CDR3 spans 16 amino acids. Per germline, CDR1 SNHLY and CDR2 FYNNEI. The CDR3 protein is CASSVLTGMGNGELFF. CDR3 sequence (DNA): TGTGCCAGCAGTGTTTTGACAGGGATGGGGAACGGGGAGCTGTTTTTT.

The chain combines TRBV6-5 with TRBJ2-3, with a weak D call TRBD2 (6 bases). The CDR3 extends over 15 amino acids. Germline V CDR1 and CDR2: MNHEY, SVGAGI. The V end lost 0 bases, the J end lost 3 bases, and 10 bases lay between the germline ends. CDR3 region: CASSYSGGATDTQYF. In DNA, the CDR3 is TGTGCCAGCAGTTACTCGGGGGGAGCTACAGATACGCAGTATTTT.

J is TRBJ1-2 and V is TRBV30; no reliable D call. The germline V gene encodes CDR1 GTSNPN and CDR2 SVGIG (reference sequence). Deletions cut 5 bases from V and 0 bases from J, with 10 bases between. The CDR3 runs 13 residues. CDR3 nucleotide sequence: TGTGCCTGGTTTACAGCCGCTAACTATGGCTACACCTTC. Translation gives CAWFTAANYGYTF.

The genes are TRBV6-5 and TRBJ2-1; D perhaps matches TRBD2 (6 bases). The V end lost 0 bases, the J end lost 4 bases, and 13 bases lay between the germline ends. Germline V gene data show CDR1 as MNHEY and CDR2 as SVGAGI. This CDR3 spans 16 amino acids. This CDR3 is CASSYSLRGPYNEQFF. The DNA of the CDR3 is TGTGCCAGCAGTTACTCGCTGCGGGGACCGTACAATGAGCAGTTCTTC.

This clone was counted once. The chain couples TRBV28 to TRBJ1-2, with D unclear. V lost 7 bases to trimming and J lost 6 bases, with 18 bases between them. CDR1 and CDR2 from the germline V gene are MDHEN and SYDVKM. The CDR3 loop spans 14 amino acids. This CDR3 reads CASNSEIARDGYTF. In DNA, the CDR3 is TGTGCCAGCAACTCCGAAATAGCGAGAGATGGCTACACCTTC.

The chain couples TRBV9 to TRBJ2-6; D is uncertain. Germline V gene sequence: CDR1 SGDLS, CDR2 YYNGEE. The CDR3 contains 19 residues. V gave up 2 bases and J gave up 1 base, with 19 bases separating them. The CDR3 sequence is CASSVRLASSVSGANVLTF. The CDR3 DNA follows: TGTGCCAGCAGCGTGCGGTTGGCATCCTCTGTGTCTGGGGCCAACGTCCTGACTTTC.

The chain combines TRBV4-1 with TRBJ1-5; D ambiguous. The ends were cut back, 0 bases at V and 5 bases at J, with 5 bases in the middle. The germline V gene encodes CDR1 MGHRA and CDR2 YSYEKL. The CDR3 spans 13 residues. The chain's CDR3 is CASSQDFYQPQHF. The CDR3 bases are TGCGCCAGCAGCCAAGACTTCTATCAGCCCCAGCATTTT.

This chain links TRBV5-6 with TRBJ2-2; a weak D match, TRBD2 (6 bases). Germline CDR1 and CDR2: SGHDT and YYEEEE. The CDR3 spans 15 residues. Trimming cost V 4 bases and J 4 bases, with 14 bases left between them. CDR3 in amino acids: CASSTGVETTGELFF. CDR3 DNA sequence: TGTGCCAGCAGCACGGGGGTAGAAACCACCGGGGAGCTGTTTTTT.

This chain connects TRBV7-2 to TRBJ1-1; tentatively, D is TRBD1 (5 bases). Germline values: CDR1 SGHTA, CDR2 FQGNSA. The germline V and J ends were trimmed by 0 bases and 3 bases, with 14 bases remaining between them. This CDR3 has 16 amino acids. Written as DNA, the CDR3 is TGTGCCAGCAGCTTAGCGCCTCGACGGGGGGACACTGAAGCTTTCTTT. This codes for CASSLAPRRGDTEAFF.

The chain joins TRBV6-1 to TRBJ2-7; D is uncertain. CDR1 MNHNS and CDR2 SASEGT come from the germline V gene. The CDR3 runs to 12 residues. Trimming took off 3 bases at V and 6 bases at J, with 9 bases between the two ends. In DNA, the CDR3 is TGTGCCAGCAGTGACCAGTTTGTCGAGCAGTACTTC. Protein sequence: CASSDQFVEQYF.

The chain recombines TRBV16 with TRBJ1-2, with a weak D call TRBD1 (6 bases). There are 15 residues in the CDR3. V was clipped by 1 base and J by 7 bases, with 16 bases between them. The germline V gene encodes CDR1 KGHSY and CDR2 FQNENV. The CDR3 spells CASSQFQAGAGGYTF. The CDR3 DNA reads TGTGCCAGCAGCCAATTCCAGGCGGGGGCAGGTGGCTACACCTTC. Variable domain in full (rest from reference TRBV16 and TRBJ1-2): GEEVAQTPKHLVRGEGQKAKLYCAPIKGHSYVFWYQQVLKNEFKFLISFQNENVFDETGMPKERFSAKCLPNSPCSLEIQATKLEDSAVYFCASSQFQAGAGGYTFGSGTRLTVV.

The chain uses TRBV5-1 and TRBJ2-3, with 10 positions matching TRBD1. Trimming took 4 bases from V and 4 from J; bases not matched to a gene: 6. The CDR3 is 15 residues long. Germline CDR1 and CDR2: SGHRS and YFSETQ. The CDR3 region is CASSIQGQGSDTQYF. In DNA, the CDR3 is TGCGCCAGCAGCATACAGGGACAGGGGTCAGATACGCAGTATTTT.

The J gene is TRBJ1-4, the V gene TRBV5-1, with TRBD1 as a possible D gene (5 bases). The V gene's germline CDR1 is SGHRS and CDR2 YFSETQ. The V and J ends lost 4 bases and 4 bases respectively, with 8 bases between them. The CDR3 is 13 residues long. CDR3 nucleotide sequence: TGCGCCAGCAGCCCGGACAATAATGAAAAACTGTTTTTT. Translated: CASSPDNNEKLFF.

CDR3 sequence reads: CASSGGTVYEQYF. The CDR3 DNA reads TGTGCCAGCAGCGGGGGGACTGTTTACGAGCAGTACTTC. The rearrangement links TRBV5-4 to TRBJ2-7; D possibly corresponds to TRBD2 (6 bases). This CDR3 contains 13 residues. Germline V gene data show CDR1 as SGHNT and CDR2 as YYREEE (reference sequence). V lost 4 bases to trimming and J lost 4 bases, with 12 bases between them.

This sequence joins TRBV9 and TRBJ2-1; 11 bases fit TRBD2. The germline CDR1 and CDR2 sequences are SGDLS and YYNGEE. The CDR3 is 15 residues long. Unmatched junction bases numbered 5, after V lost 4 bases and J lost 5 bases. Here the CDR3 DNA reads TGTGCCAGCAGCACGGGACTAGCGGCACACAATGAGCAGTTCTTC. Translating it yields CASSTGLAAHNEQFF.

The rearrangement links TRBV27 to TRBJ2-5, with 11 positions matching TRBD2. Germline trimming cut 3 bases from V and 2 bases from J; bases unmatched to any gene: 5. CDR1 is MNHEY, CDR2 SMNVEV, per germline (reference sequence). The CDR3 extends over 16 amino acids. The CDR3 is CASSFGVAGGQETQYF. The CDR3 bases are TGTGCCAGCAGTTTTGGGGTAGCGGGAGGGCAAGAGACCCAGTACTTC.

The rearrangement uses TRBV24-1 and TRBJ1-1; D is ambiguous. Germline-derived CDR1 and CDR2 are KGHDR and SFDVKD. V was cut by 7 bases and J by 3 bases, with 11 bases left in between. The CDR3 has 13 amino acids. This CDR3 is CATSKDIHTEAFF. CDR3 DNA: TGTGCCACCAGCAAAGACATACACACTGAAGCTTTCTTT.

The CDR3 loop is CASRERGSGNTIYF. In nucleotides, the CDR3 is TGTGCCAGCCGGGAGCGGGGCTCTGGAAACACCATATATTTT. The V call is TRBV18, the J call TRBJ1-3; no firm D call. The CDR3 extends over 14 amino acids. Trimming stripped 8 bases from V and 0 bases from J, with 11 bases between. Germline values: CDR1 KGHSH, CDR2 LQKENI.

The chain links TRBV6-1 to TRBJ2-7, with TRBD2 matching 10 bases. The CDR3 sequence is 16 residues long. V lost 1 base, J lost 6 bases, and 9 bases stayed unmatched. Germline V gene data show CDR1 as MNHNS and CDR2 as SASEGT. CDR3 sequence reads: CASSEVIAGGSSEQYV. The CDR3 nucleotides read TGTGCCAGCAGTGAAGTGATAGCGGGAGGTTCTTCCGAGCAGTACGTC.

The genes are TRBV18 and TRBJ2-1; 7 bases are a match to TRBD2. V shed 0 bases and J 5 bases; nucleotides not matched to a gene: 4. The germline V gene encodes CDR1 KGHSH and CDR2 LQKENI. This CDR3 contains 15 residues. The CDR3 nucleotides are TGTGCCAGCTCACCACCGGGGGGGGGAAACAATGAGCAGTTCTTC. Translating gives CASSPPGGGNNEQFF.

The rearrangement joins TRBV3-1 (or the pseudogene TRBV3-2) to TRBJ1-2; the match to TRBD1 covers 10 bases. CDR1 is LGHDT and CDR2 is YNNKEL in the germline V gene (reference sequence). The V and J ends lost 4 bases and 7 bases, in that order; junction bases with no gene match: 12. The CDR3 spans 16 residues. The CDR3 DNA is TGTGCCAGCAGCCCCGTCGACGGACAGGGGGTGAGTGGCTACACCTTC. Amino acids: CASSPVDGQGVSGYTF.